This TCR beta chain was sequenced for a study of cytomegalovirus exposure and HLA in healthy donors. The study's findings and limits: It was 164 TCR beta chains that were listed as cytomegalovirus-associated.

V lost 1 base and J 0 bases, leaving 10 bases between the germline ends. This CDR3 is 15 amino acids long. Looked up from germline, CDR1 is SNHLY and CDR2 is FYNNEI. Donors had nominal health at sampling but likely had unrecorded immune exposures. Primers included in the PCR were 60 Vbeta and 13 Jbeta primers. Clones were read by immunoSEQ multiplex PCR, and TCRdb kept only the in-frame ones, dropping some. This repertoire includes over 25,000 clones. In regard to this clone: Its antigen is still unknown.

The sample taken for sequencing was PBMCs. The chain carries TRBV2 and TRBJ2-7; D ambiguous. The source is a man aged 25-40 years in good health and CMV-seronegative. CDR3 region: CASSEGVGSSYEQYF. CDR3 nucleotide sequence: TGTGCCAGCAGTGAAGGAGTGGGCAGCTCCTACGAGCAGTACTTC.